This T cell receptor beta chain was retrieved from a study of CD8+ T cells in alopecia areata listed by TCRdb under 2018. As for the study more broadly: Treated patients were enrolled in an open-label pilot trial of oral tofacitinib at 5 to 10 mg twice daily for moderate-to-severe alopecia areata. On the human side, TCRbeta sequencing was run on scalp tissue and on sorted CD4+ and CD8+ peripheral blood T cells from healthy controls and from alopecia areata patients with either patchy or totalis/universalis disease. immunoSEQ multiplex PCR using 35 Vbeta forward primers and 13 Jbeta reverse primers was used to amplify TCRbeta CDR3 regions. Scalp clonality was compared across normal scalp (n=4), patchy alopecia areata scalp (n=8), and alopecia totalis/universalis scalp (n=8). Disease severity in treated patients was measured with the SALT score, which quantifies the percentage of affected scalp surface area. In both human patients and the C3H/HeJ mouse model, the study applied high-throughput TCRbeta sequencing to look at T cell clonal expansion in alopecia areata. Patients received tofacitinib for 6 to 18 months and were then followed off drug for 6 months to check for delayed response and recurrence. RNA was extracted with the PAXgene miRNA kit for fixed scalp, the miRNeasy kit for PBMCs, and the RNeasy kit for mouse skin. Biopsies were taken from tofacitinib-treated patients at baseline and at 4 and 24 weeks of treatment, and a later scalp biopsy was taken in several of the tofacitinib-treated patients.

The intended sense of this specimen's time point label: around 29 days on oral tofacitinib. Reading the label with the study, this specimen's treatment or condition is: oral pan-JAK inhibitor, 5-10 mg twice daily. Lesional scalp punch biopsies and peripheral blood were collected from alopecia areata patients. PBMCs were isolated by density centrifugation and stained for CD3, CD4 and CD8, after which CD4+ and CD8+ T cells were sorted on a FACSAria. About this clone itself: The antigen it binds to is not known. No base quality values were provided; no much bigger clone lies one nucleotide off.

The protocol used for the library was the immunoSEQ multiplex PCR assay. RNA was extracted from all samples and reverse transcribed into cDNA, which served as template for TCR sequencing. SuperScript III was used for first-strand cDNA synthesis, primed with a 2:1 mix of oligo-dT and random hexamers. Amplification bias was assessed with a synthetic immune receptor repertoire, and residual bias was removed computationally. On the study's bioinformatics: After raw reads were preprocessed to remove errors, the CDR3 was defined following IMGT conventions as running from the conserved cysteine to phenylalanine. Clonality was computed by normalizing Shannon entropy by log2 of the number of productive unique TCRs and subtracting the result from 1. Whether scalp clones were CD4 or CD8 was inferred by matching scalp TCRbeta sequences against CD4 and CD8 repertoires sorted from blood. In its TCRdb copy, this immuneACCESS table keeps in-frame sequences only and misses some clones. Where compared with another copy, unresolved V genes explain less than half of these, and the others have no known cause. That table furnishes V, J and clone size, whereas the DNA furnished D and trimming. The sample table shows over 95,000 clones, and about 64% are seen once. Around 16% of the sample is held by the ten biggest clonotypes.

Study-level results and caveats: Unlike mouse skin, which is dominated by gammadelta T cells, normal human skin has resident alphabeta T cells that are also sequenced, and this complicates analysis of the scalp TCR repertoire. Compared with normal scalp, lesional scalp had higher clonality and more expanded CD8+ clones, particularly in alopecia totalis/universalis, a pattern that suggests antigenic drive. Because the treated cohort was small and had only one nonresponder, larger studies are needed to examine links between baseline CD8+ expansion and response. Tofacitinib significantly lowered scalp clonality and the number of expanded CD8+ clones among the top 100 scalp clones. During tofacitinib treatment, many expanded lesional clones stuck around in both scalp and blood, and this persistence may partly explain why relapse happens after treatment is stopped. Shared TCR sequences between patients were less evident than in mice, which may be partly attributable to HLA diversity in the patient population.

The sample was CD8+ T cells sorted from blood, taken at week 4, from a patient treated with tofacitinib. The TCR originated in a human donor with alopecia areata.

At the DNA level, the sequence is TGTGCCAGCAGCCTAGCGGGAGATAACCACGAGCAGTACTTC. Translated, this gives CASSLAGDNHEQYF. In this chain, TRBV5-6 is recombined with TRBJ2-7; TRBD2 matches 10 bases in the middle. CDR3 length: 14 amino acids, cysteine to phenylalanine. Only CDR3 DNA remains: 42 bases, in frame from the first base. Here V drops 4 bases and J drops 5 bases, and the junction holds 6 bases not matched to any gene. The CDR1 and CDR2 encoded by the germline V gene are SGHDT and YYEEEE.